Given below is one TCR beta chain in context. As yet, its antigen is unknown. This record belongs to a study of CD8+ T cells in alopecia areata. Study as a whole: It was oral tofacitinib, at 5 to 10 mg twice daily, that treated patients received. General study points: Many of the expanded lesional clones endured in scalp and blood while on tofacitinib. Higher clonality was seen in lesional scalp than in normal scalp, especially in alopecia totalis/universalis.

Reverse transcription of extracted RNA yielded cDNA, which provided the sequencing template. Libraries were prepared by immunoSEQ multiplex PCR; TCRdb keeps only in-frame clonotypes and omits some of them. The sample holds about 210,000 clones, 43% seen once. The germline CDR1 and CDR2 sequences are SQVTM and ANQGSEA. This CDR3 is 14 amino acids long. V was pared by 4 bases and J by 3 bases, with 13 bases between. As to treatment: oral pan-JAK inhibitor, 5-10 mg twice daily. The sequence was collected from a human donor with alopecia areata. The chain uses TRBV29-1 and TRBJ2-1; D gene uncertain. The sequences come from CD4+ T cells sorted from blood, collected at approximately week 39, from a patient treated with tofacitinib. CDR3 DNA sequence: TGCAGCGTTGCCCCAGGTGTCCTCTACAATGAGCAGTTCTTC. Its translation is CSVAPGVLYNEQFF.